The 8 T cell receptor beta chains listed next were all sequenced from one sample in a study of Ad26.COV2.S vaccination and SARS-CoV-2 variants. Specified treatment: about 20 received Ad26.COV2.S at low or high dose, single or two shots; several received placebo; per-sample allocation not given. The investigators took samples on day 63 after the first vaccine or placebo injection. TCRdb keeps only in-frame clones here, not all; method: immunoSEQ multiplex PCR. The sample carries some 460,000 clones, 70% to 90% recorded once. The sample in question was peripheral blood, obtained in a trial of Ad26.COV2.S vaccine versus placebo. All receptors derive from a person between 18 and 60 years old who received the Ad26.COV2.S COVID-19 vaccine or a placebo.

The gene calls are TRBV9 and TRBJ1-1; D gene ambiguous. The CDR3 consists of 13 residues. V was pared by 3 bases and J by 0 bases, with 6 bases between. Germline V gene lookup returns CDR1 SGDLS and CDR2 YYNGEE. The CDR3 DNA reads TGTGCCAGCAGCGACGACCTGAACACTGAAGCTTTCTTT. Residues: CASSDDLNTEAFF.

This rearrangement joins TRBV19 to TRBJ1-5; D is unclear. This CDR3 region has 16 residues. Germline V CDR1 and CDR2: LNHDA, SQIVND (reference sequence). Trimming removed 2 bases from V and 7 bases from J, with 18 bases in between. The CDR3 DNA sequence: TGTGCCAGTAGTATAACCGGATCCCCAATCAGCCAGCCCCAGCATTTT. It is translated as CASSITGSPISQPQHF. Drawing the rest from reference TRBV19 and TRBJ1-5, the complete variable domain is DGGITQSPKYLFRKEGQNVTLSCEQNLNHDAMYWYRQDPGQGLRLIYYSQIVNDFQKGDIAEGYSVSREKKESFPLTVTSAQKNPTAFYLCASSITGSPISQPQHFGDGTRLSIL.

This chain connects TRBV6-5 to TRBJ2-7; 8 positions match TRBD1. The CDR3 runs to 13 residues. Germline values: CDR1 MNHEY, CDR2 SVGAGI. V gave up 7 bases and J gave up 4 bases; unmatched junction bases: 6. This chain's CDR3 is CASTRGLLYEQYF. The CDR3 DNA reads TGTGCCAGCACCAGGGGGCTTTTGTACGAGCAGTACTTC.

The rearrangement uses TRBV9 and TRBJ1-2; unclear D gene. This CDR3 contains 14 residues. Trimming pared 0 bases from V and 0 bases from J, leaving 6 bases between. Germline values: CDR1 SGDLS, CDR2 YYNGEE. The CDR3 is CASSVADTNYGYTF. The CDR3 coding sequence is TGTGCCAGCAGCGTAGCGGATACTAACTATGGCTACACCTTC.

The V call is TRBV19, the J call TRBJ1-2, with D tentatively TRBD1 (6 bases). CDR1 is LNHDA and CDR2 is SQIVND in the germline V gene (reference sequence). The V end lost 9 bases, the J end lost 3 bases, and 23 bases lay between the germline ends. This CDR3 is 16 amino acids long. CDR3 protein: CASEPKFTGFDYGYTF. DNA of the CDR3: TGTGCCAGCGAACCGAAATTTACAGGGTTCGACTATGGCTACACCTTC.

The V gene is TRBV28, the J gene TRBJ1-5; D gene unclear. CDR3 length: 11 residues. The V end lost 4 bases, the J end lost 9 bases, and 7 bases lay between the germline ends. The germline gives CDR1 MDHEN, CDR2 SYDVKM. The CDR3 is CASSSGWPQHF. In DNA form, the CDR3 reads TGTGCCAGCAGTTCCGGTTGGCCCCAGCATTTT. The variable domain in full, with the rest retrieved from reference TRBV28 and TRBJ1-5, is DVKVTQSSRYLVKRTGEKVFLECVQDMDHENMFWYRQDPGLGLRLIYFSYDVKMKEKGDIPEGYSVSREKKERFSLILESASTNQTSMYLCASSSGWPQHFGDGTRLSIL.

In its sample, this clone was seen a few times. The chain employs TRBV7-9 and TRBJ2-3; D ambiguous. V lost 1 base, J lost 8 bases, and 7 bases lay in between. This CDR3 is built from 12 residues. Germline CDR1 reads SEHNR; CDR2 reads FQNEAQ (reference sequence). CDR3 protein: CASSLEGGTQYF. In nucleotides, the CDR3 is TGTGCCAGCAGCTTAGAGGGCGGTACGCAGTATTTT. The full variable domain, its missing parts supplied by reference TRBV7-9 and TRBJ2-3, is DTGVSQNPRHKITKRGQNVTFRCDPISEHNRLYWYRQTLGQGPEFLTYFQNEAQLEKSRLLSDRFSAERPKGSFSTLEIQRTEQGDSAMYLCASSLEGGTQYFGPGTRLTVL.

The CDR3 DNA sequence: TGTGCCAGCAGCACACTTGTTTCCGGGGAGCTGTTTTTT. Its translation: CASSTLVSGELFF. V usage is TRBV5-4 and J usage is TRBJ2-2; D is ambiguous. Germline V CDR1 and CDR2: SGHNT, YYREEE (reference sequence). Trimming took off 4 bases at V and 6 bases at J, with 10 bases between the two ends. This CDR3 has 13 residues.